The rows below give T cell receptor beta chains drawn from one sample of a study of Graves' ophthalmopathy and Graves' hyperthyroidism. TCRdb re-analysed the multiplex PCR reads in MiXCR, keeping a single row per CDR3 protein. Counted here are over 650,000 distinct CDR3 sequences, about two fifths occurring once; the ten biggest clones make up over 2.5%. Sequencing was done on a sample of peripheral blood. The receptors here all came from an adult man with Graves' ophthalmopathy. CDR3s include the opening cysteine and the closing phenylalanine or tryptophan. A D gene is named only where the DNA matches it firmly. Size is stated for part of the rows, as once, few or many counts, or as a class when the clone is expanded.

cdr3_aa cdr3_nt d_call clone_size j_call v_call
CASSDLGHYTGELFF TGTGCCAGCAGTGATCTGGGACATTACACCGGGGAGCTGTTTTTT NA few TRBJ2-2 TRBV10-3
CASSPLMTSESYEQYF TGTGCCAGCAGTCCGCTGATGACTAGCGAGTCCTACGAGCAGTACTTC TRBD2 many TRBJ2-7 TRBV7-8
CAGSLWSLGGLAYEQYF TGTGCCGGCAGCTTATGGAGCCTGGGGGGACTAGCGTACGAGCAGTACTTC TRBD2 few TRBJ2-7 TRBV7-9
CASSLGVTNTEAFF TGTGCCAGCAGTTTAGGCGTCACAAACACTGAAGCTTTCTTT NA NA TRBJ1-1 TRBV12-3/TRBV12-4
CASSFGALSLETQYF TGTGCCAGCAGCTTTGGCGCCTTGAGCCTGGAGACCCAGTACTTC NA NA TRBJ2-5 TRBV5-6
CASSYGGGEKLFF TGTGCCAGCAGTTACGGGGGCGGTGAAAAACTGTTTTTT NA few TRBJ1-4 TRBV6-7
CASLRTLGTEAFF TGTGCCAGCTTAAGGACCTTGGGGACTGAAGCTTTCTTT NA many TRBJ1-1 TRBV2
CASRGQGGELFF TGTGCCAGCAGGGGACAGGGTGGGGAGCTGTTTTTT TRBD1 NA TRBJ2-2 TRBV2
CASSQTTGRGNTIYF TGTGCCAGCAGTCAAACGACAGGGAGAGGAAACACCATATATTTT TRBD1 many TRBJ1-3 TRBV6-6
CASSSYRDRGTEAFF TGTGCCAGCAGCTCTTACAGGGATAGGGGGACTGAAGCTTTCTTT NA many TRBJ1-1 TRBV11-2
CASTFLQGASEAFF TGTGCCAGTACCTTCTTACAGGGGGCGAGTGAAGCTTTCTTC TRBD1 NA TRBJ1-1 TRBV19
CASSYLGGGEKPFF TGTGCCAGCAGTTATTTAGGGGGTGGGGAAAAACCGTTTTTT NA NA TRBJ1-4 TRBV10-3
CASSELGTGGATGELFF TGTGCCAGCAGTGAACTGGGGACAGGGGGCGCAACCGGGGAGCTGTTTTTT TRBD1 many TRBJ2-2 TRBV2
CASSLNGPTNEKLFF TGCGCCAGCAGCTTGAATGGGCCAACTAATGAAAAACTGTTTTTT NA many TRBJ1-4 TRBV5-1
CASSQEATPSQETQYF TGCGCCAGCAGCCAAGAAGCTACGCCTAGTCAAGAGACCCAGTACTTC NA NA TRBJ2-5 TRBV7-9
CAISAVRGVGQPQHF TGTGCCATCAGTGCTGTACGGGGGGTCGGTCAGCCCCAGCATTTT NA NA TRBJ1-5 TRBV10-3
CASTGQGLNTGELFF TGTGCCAGCACGGGACAGGGGCTGAACACCGGGGAGCTGTTTTTT TRBD1 NA TRBJ2-2 TRBV2
CASSFRRVSYEQYF TGTGCCAGCAGCTTCCGCAGGGTGTCCTACGAGCAGTACTTC NA few TRBJ2-7 TRBV5-6
CASSGMTRNPVEQYF TGCGCCAGCAGCGGAATGACGAGAAACCCCGTGGAGCAGTACTTC NA few TRBJ2-7 TRBV5-1
CATAQGQSGGNQPQHF TGTGCCACCGCCCAAGGACAGAGTGGGGGCAATCAGCCCCAGCATTTT NA NA TRBJ1-5 TRBV19
CASSGLATGANVLTF TGTGCCAGCAGTGGGCTAGCAACTGGGGCCAACGTCCTGACTTTC NA many TRBJ2-6 TRBV6-1
CASSVTGGLREQYF TGTGCCAGCAGCGTAACAGGGGGCTTGAGAGAGCAGTACTTC TRBD1 many TRBJ2-7 TRBV9
CASTHVGSPGNTIYF TGTGCCAGCACCCACGTGGGGTCGCCTGGAAACACCATATATTTT NA NA TRBJ1-3 TRBV11-2
CAIMNRGWEKLFF TGTGCCATCATGAACAGGGGTTGGGAAAAACTGTTTTTT TRBD1 NA TRBJ1-4 TRBV10-3
CASSLSEKGEKLFF TGTGCCAGCAGCTTATCCGAAAAGGGAGAAAAACTGTTTTTT NA many TRBJ1-4 TRBV5-4
CASSRTTTVNYGYTF TGTGCCAGCAGCCGAACTACGACAGTTAACTATGGCTACACCTTC NA many TRBJ1-2 TRBV7-9
CASSSPWRDETSNQPQHF TGTGCCAGCAGTTCCCCTTGGAGGGACGAAACCTCCAATCAGCCCCAGCATTTT NA NA TRBJ1-5 TRBV2
CASSAGAAETQYF TGTGCCAGCAGCGCCGGGGCCGCCGAGACCCAGTACTTC NA NA TRBJ2-5 TRBV6-4
CASTPGSSYEQYF TGTGCCAGCACCCCTGGGAGTTCCTACGAGCAGTACTTC NA few TRBJ2-7 TRBV6-9
CASSVGTLTGNTIYF TGTGCCAGCAGCGTTGGGACCCTCACTGGAAACACCATATATTTT NA many TRBJ1-3 TRBV9
CASSGARDGPNTIYF TGTGCCAGCAGCGGCGCGAGGGACGGCCCGAACACCATATATTTT NA few TRBJ1-3 TRBV9
CAITTDRGGPQPQHF TGTGCCATAACCACGGACAGGGGCGGTCCTCAGCCCCAGCATTTT TRBD1 NA TRBJ1-5 TRBV2
CASSRTSGSQHEQYF TGTGCCAGCAGTCGGACTAGCGGGAGTCAGCACGAGCAGTACTTC TRBD2 many TRBJ2-7 TRBV7-9
CASNRQGYTEAFF TGTGCCAGCAACCGACAGGGCTACACTGAAGCTTTCTTT TRBD1 NA TRBJ1-1 TRBV6-2/TRBV6-3
CSVGGGRREDTQYF TGCAGCGTTGGAGGCGGGCGGCGGGAAGATACGCAGTATTTT NA NA TRBJ2-3 TRBV29-1
CSATPQGVYGYTF TGCAGCGCTACTCCCCAGGGAGTCTATGGCTACACCTTC NA many TRBJ1-2 TRBV29-1
CASSSTGVNSPLHF TGCGCCAGCAGCTCAACAGGGGTTAATTCACCCCTCCACTTT TRBD1 NA TRBJ1-6 TRBV5-1
CASSLRDRGTDTQYF TGCGCCAGCAGCCTCCGGGACAGGGGCACAGATACGCAGTATTTT TRBD1 once TRBJ2-3 TRBV5-1
CASIDSGGYTF TGTGCCAGTATCGATTCCGGTGGCTACACCTTC NA many TRBJ1-2 TRBV19
CASSLASAREQYF TGTGCCAGCAGCTTGGCTTCAGCCCGCGAGCAGTACTTC NA few TRBJ2-7 TRBV5-5
CASGSGTGGGSPLHF TGTGCCAGTGGGTCCGGGACAGGGGGTGGTTCACCCCTCCACTTT TRBD1 NA TRBJ1-6 TRBV25-1
CASSYSGGRNTEAFF TGTGCCAGCAGTTACTCGGGCGGGAGGAACACTGAAGCTTTCTTT NA many TRBJ1-1 TRBV7-9
CAGGVLGNTIYF TGTGCCGGAGGGGTACTAGGAAACACCATATATTTT NA NA TRBJ1-3 TRBV25-1
CASTYQYEQYF TGTGCCAGCACGTACCAGTACGAGCAGTACTTC NA few TRBJ2-7 TRBV6-5
CATSAPETHSLEQYF TGTGCCACCAGCGCCCCTGAAACCCATTCTCTCGAGCAGTACTTC NA NA TRBJ2-7 TRBV24-1
CASSSTGIGNTEAFF TGTGCCAGCAGCTCGACAGGAATCGGGAACACTGAAGCTTTCTTT NA many TRBJ1-1 TRBV7-3
CTSSRGRGEETQYF TGTACCAGCAGCCGCGGACGAGGGGAGGAGACCCAGTACTTC NA NA TRBJ2-5 TRBV7-2
CASSLIGLAGVNTGELFF TGTGCCAGCAGCTTAATTGGACTAGCGGGGGTAAACACCGGGGAGCTGTTTTTT TRBD2 few TRBJ2-2 TRBV7-9
CASRNRVARETQYF TGTGCCAGCAGAAACAGGGTCGCAAGAGAGACCCAGTACTTC NA many TRBJ2-5 TRBV6-1
CSARTSGTYKQYF TGCAGTGCTCGGACTAGCGGGACCTACAAGCAGTACTTC TRBD2 NA TRBJ2-7 TRBV20-1
CSAMGQDTYEQYF TGCAGTGCGATGGGACAGGACACCTACGAGCAGTACTTC TRBD1 NA TRBJ2-7 TRBV20-1
CASTRGGAGQLFF TGTGCCAGTACGCGTGGGGGTGCAGGACAGCTGTTTTTT NA once TRBJ1-4 TRBV7-9
CSAWSSGGREQYF TGCAGTGCCTGGTCTAGCGGTGGCCGCGAGCAGTACTTC TRBD2 many TRBJ2-7 TRBV20-1
CALGLATYQQYF TGTGCCTTGGGACTAGCGACCTACCAGCAGTACTTC TRBD2 NA TRBJ2-7 TRBV19
CASSQEFGTASNYGYTF TGTGCCAGCAGCCAAGAGTTTGGGACTGCCTCTAACTATGGCTACACCTTC NA few TRBJ1-2 TRBV14
CASSPEGARQETQYF TGTGCCAGCTCACCAGAGGGGGCCCGTCAAGAGACCCAGTACTTC TRBD1 few TRBJ2-5 TRBV7-9
CASSLGPRGSYEQYF TGTGCCAGCAGCTTAGGCCCCAGGGGTTCCTACGAGCAGTACTTC NA few TRBJ2-7 TRBV7-8
CAISERTGSFAGNTIYF TGTGCCATCAGTGAGAGAACAGGGTCGTTTGCTGGAAACACCATATATTTT NA many TRBJ1-3 TRBV10-3
CASSIIGAGQETQYF TGTGCCAGTAGTATAATCGGGGCTGGCCAAGAGACCCAGTACTTC NA many TRBJ2-5 TRBV19